The clone carrying this T cell receptor (beta chain) was seen just once. This entry is derived from a study of glioma-infiltrating T cells after dendritic cell vaccination. Turning to the study itself: The vaccine used monocyte-derived dendritic cells pulsed overnight with autologous tumor lysate.

Time point described: after dendritic cell vaccination, including at tumor progression/relapse. Germline-derived CDR1 and CDR2 are SGHNT and YENEEA. With V trimmed by 5 bases and J by 6 bases, 9 bases remained unmatched. This CDR3 spans 15 amino acids. Input was 2 to 2.5 ug genomic DNA, or all available if less. The repertoire was sequenced with immunoSEQ multiplex PCR; TCRdb's copy has only in-frame clones and lacks some. The data contain tens of thousands of clones, about 84% of them singletons. The rearrangement links TRBV11-3 to TRBJ2-2, with 7 bases matching TRBD1. The input for sequencing was blood, taken after dendritic cell vaccination. The source of this sequence is a human donor with glioblastoma. CDR3 sequence (DNA): TGTGCCAGCAGCCCGCTTTCGACAGGGTCCGGGGAGCTGTTTTTT. Its translation is CASSPLSTGSGELFF.